The 18 T cell receptor beta chains in this list originate from one sample, sequenced in a study of control samples from healthy donors and cancer patients. This table comes from immunoSEQ multiplex PCR, and its TCRdb copy is limited to in-frame clones, with some not included. Here the sample spans some 120,000 clones, 80% to 95% being singletons. Sequenced sample: blood. All receptors derive from a young man in good health.

This clone appeared a single time. The J gene is TRBJ2-2, the V gene TRBV7-9; D gene ambiguous. V was shortened by 5 bases and J by 1 base, with 5 bases between the two germline ends. The germline V gene encodes CDR1 SEHNR and CDR2 FQNEAQ (reference sequence). The CDR3 consists of 13 residues. The CDR3 DNA is TGTGCCAGCAGCCCAAGGAACACCGGGGAGCTGTTTTTT. This translates into CASSPRNTGELFF.

The chain is built from TRBV5-1 and TRBJ1-1; D is unresolved. V was pared by 3 bases and J by 0 bases, with 12 bases between. This CDR3 region has 15 residues. CDR1 is SGHRS, CDR2 YFSETQ, per germline. The chain's CDR3 is CASSSGRNMNTEAFF. As DNA, the CDR3 is TGCGCCAGCAGCTCAGGTCGAAACATGAACACTGAAGCTTTCTTT.

This chain connects TRBV6-1 to TRBJ2-7; D perhaps matches TRBD1 (6 bases). This CDR3 spans 16 amino acids. Germline V gene sequence: CDR1 MNHNS, CDR2 SASEGT. V was trimmed by 4 bases and J by 3 bases, leaving 19 bases between them. The chain's CDR3 is CASSVKYRERYYEQYV. CDR3 nucleotide sequence: TGTGCCAGCAGTGTAAAATACAGGGAGCGTTACTACGAGCAGTACGTC.

The genes are TRBV5-4 and TRBJ1-1; TRBD1 is a possible D gene (5 bases). Germline loops: CDR1 SGHNT, CDR2 YYREEE (reference sequence). Between the trimmed V and J ends, which lost 3 bases and 0 bases, there was a span of 12 bases. The CDR3 spans 15 residues. The CDR3 sequence: CASSSAARVNTEAFF. CDR3 DNA sequence: TGTGCCAGCAGCTCCGCCGCCAGGGTGAACACTGAAGCTTTCTTT.

The rearrangement uses TRBV7-3 and TRBJ2-1, with 7 nucleotides matching TRBD1. The CDR3 runs 14 residues. Trimming cost V 6 bases and J 7 bases; bases outside gene matches: 9. Germline CDR1 SGHTA, CDR2 FQGTGA. Here the CDR3 DNA reads TGTGCCAGCAGTTCGGGCGGCAGGGGGAATGAGCAGTTCTTC. This gives the protein CASSSGGRGNEQFF.

The chain has TRBV7-8 and TRBJ1-5; D is unresolved. The germline V gene has CDR1 SGHVS and CDR2 FQNEAQ. The length of the CDR3 is 13 residues. Trimming shortened V by 5 bases and J by 6 bases, and 11 bases separated the two germline ends. The CDR3 nucleotides read TGTGCCAGCAGCCCCATCGGCGTTCAGCCCCAGCATTTT. This sequence encodes CASSPIGVQPQHF.

The rearrangement joins TRBV19 to TRBJ1-1; no definite D call. The length of the CDR3 is 14 residues. Germline lookup yields CDR1 LNHDA and CDR2 SQIVND (reference sequence). V lost 4 bases and J 1 base, leaving 10 bases between the germline ends. CDR3 in DNA: TGTGCCAGTAGTAAAGGGTCCACGAACACTGAAGCTTTCTTT. It translates to CASSKGSTNTEAFF.

This clone was picked up one time. This chain uses TRBV4-1 with TRBJ2-1, with TRBD1 identical over 9 bases. J was trimmed by 4 bases and V by 4 bases; bases with no gene match: 11. From germline, CDR1 is MGHRA and CDR2 YSYEKL. The length of the CDR3 is 17 residues. CDR3 loop: CASSPYAGTGSYNEQFF. The CDR3 bases are TGCGCCAGCAGCCCCTACGCCGGGACAGGGAGTTACAATGAGCAGTTCTTC.

The sample holds a few counts of this clone. The V gene is TRBV28, the J gene TRBJ1-2; D remains unclear. V was clipped by 4 bases and J by 5 bases, with 8 bases between them. Germline V gene lookup returns CDR1 MDHEN and CDR2 SYDVKM. The CDR3 loop spans 12 amino acids. CDR3 sequence: CASSWPAYGYTF. CDR3 nucleotide sequence: TGTGCCAGCAGTTGGCCAGCTTATGGCTACACCTTC.

V usage is TRBV2 and J usage is TRBJ2-2; D is uncertain. The CDR3 is made up of 13 amino acids. Trimming removed 8 bases from V and 1 base from J, with 8 bases in between. Germline V gene lookup returns CDR1 SNHLY and CDR2 FYNNEI. For the CDR3, the DNA is TGTGCCAGCTGTAGGATGAACACCGGGGAGCTGTTTTTT. Residues: CASCRMNTGELFF.

This rearrangement joins TRBV7-9 to TRBJ2-4; 8 bases map to TRBD1. The CDR3 covers 15 residues. With V trimmed by 5 bases and J by 2 bases, 5 bases remained unmatched. Germline CDR1 reads SEHNR; CDR2 reads FQNEAQ (reference sequence). CDR3 DNA: TGTGCCAGCAGCGCGAGGACAGGGACCAAAAACATTCAGTACTTC. Translation gives CASSARTGTKNIQYF.

The rearrangement links TRBV18 to TRBJ1-2, with a possible D match to TRBD1 (6 bases). The CDR3 consists of 13 residues. Germline CDR1 is KGHSH and CDR2 is LQKENI. Trimming removed 5 bases at V and 2 bases at J, with 9 bases between. Here the CDR3 reads CASSTDRNYGYTF. The CDR3 bases are TGTGCCAGCTCAACAGACAGGAACTATGGCTACACCTTC.

This clone was seen only a few times. The rearrangement joins TRBV11-3 to TRBJ2-1, with a weak D call TRBD2 (5 bases). Germline assignment: CDR1 SGHNT and CDR2 YENEEA. Between the trimmed V and J ends, which lost 2 bases and 6 bases, there was a span of 11 bases. This CDR3 comprises 14 residues. DNA for the CDR3: TGTGCCAGCAGCTTACCGGGATTACTCAATGAGCAGTTCTTC. It encodes CASSLPGLLNEQFF.

This sequence joins TRBV27 and TRBJ2-1, with 12 bases matching TRBD1. Trimming removed 5 bases from V and 9 bases from J; junction bases left unmatched: 8. Per germline, CDR1 MNHEY and CDR2 SMNVEV (reference sequence). The CDR3 runs 15 residues. The CDR3: CASSHRDRGRSEQFF. The CDR3 DNA is TGTGCCAGCAGTCACCGGGACAGGGGGCGGAGTGAGCAGTTCTTC.

The rearrangement uses TRBV6-5 and TRBJ1-3, with D perhaps matching TRBD1 (6 bases). Trimming removed 3 bases at V and 4 bases at J, with 13 bases between. There are 15 residues in the CDR3. Germline V gene lookup returns CDR1 MNHEY and CDR2 SVGAGI. The CDR3 sequence: CASSYQGRGGNTIYF. The CDR3 bases are TGTGCCAGCAGTTATCAGGGGAGAGGGGGAAACACCATATATTTT.

The CDR3 nucleotides read TGTGCCAGCAGTTTATGGGACCTGGGACAGGTCTCCTACGAGCAGTACTTC. It encodes CASSLWDLGQVSYEQYF. The chain recombines TRBV28 with TRBJ2-7, with TRBD1 matching 8 bases. The CDR3 contains 17 residues. Looked up from germline, CDR1 is MDHEN and CDR2 is SYDVKM. V trimming: 0 bases; J trimming: 0 bases; junction bases outside the gene matches: 7.

The chain employs TRBV29-1 and TRBJ1-4, with D perhaps TRBD1 (5 bases). The germline CDR1 and CDR2 sequences are SQVTM and ANQGSEA. The CDR3 sequence is 11 residues long. Trimming removed 7 bases from V and 7 bases from J, with 10 bases in between. The CDR3 nucleotides are TGCAGCGGACAGAGTTCTGAAAAACTGTTTTTT. Protein sequence: CSGQSSEKLFF.

This rearrangement joins TRBV10-1 to TRBJ1-6; D call uncertain. The CDR3 is made up of 14 amino acids. Germline V gives CDR1 WNHNN, CDR2 SYGVQD (reference sequence). Trimming removed 2 bases at V and 7 bases at J, with 9 bases between. In nucleotides, the CDR3 is TGCGCCAGCAGTGAGAGGGTCAGAAATTCACCCCTCCACTTT. This codes for CASSERVRNSPLHF.